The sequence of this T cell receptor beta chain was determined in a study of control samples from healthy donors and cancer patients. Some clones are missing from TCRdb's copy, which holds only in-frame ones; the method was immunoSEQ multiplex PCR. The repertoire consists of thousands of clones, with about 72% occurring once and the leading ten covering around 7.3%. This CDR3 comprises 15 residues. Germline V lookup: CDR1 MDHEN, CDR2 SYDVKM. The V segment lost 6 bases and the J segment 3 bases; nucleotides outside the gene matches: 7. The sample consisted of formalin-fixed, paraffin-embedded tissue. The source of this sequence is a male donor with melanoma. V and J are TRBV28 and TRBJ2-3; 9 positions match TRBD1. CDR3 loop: CASRTGGRWTDTQYF. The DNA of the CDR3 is TGTGCCAGCAGGACAGGGGGTAGGTGGACAGATACGCAGTATTTT. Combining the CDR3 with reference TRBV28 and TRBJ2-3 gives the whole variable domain DVKVTQSSRYLVKRTGEKVFLECVQDMDHENMFWYRQDPGLGLRLIYFSYDVKMKEKGDIPEGYSVSREKKERFSLILESASTNQTSMYLCASRTGGRWTDTQYFGPGTRLTVL.